This TCR beta chain was recorded in a study of blood T cell repertoires in COVID-19. Germline loops: CDR1 WNHNN, CDR2 SYGVQD (reference sequence). The ends lost 4 bases at V and 11 bases at J; junction bases unmatched: 10. The CDR3 length is 13 residues. This clone has only a few counts. Clones were read by immunoSEQ multiplex PCR, and TCRdb kept only the in-frame ones, dropping some. The repertoire has just under 65,000 clones, 78% of them found once; the top ten carry 13% to 15%. This chain uses TRBV10-1 with TRBJ2-7; TRBD1 matches 8 bases. The receptor comes from a man aged 60 to 75 with COVID-19, enrolled during active disease. Sequenced input: peripheral blood. The CDR3, as DNA: TGCGCCAGCAGTGGCCCCTCAGGGGGCCCAGAGTACTTC. This codes for CASSGPSGGPEYF.